The entry below describes one TCR beta chain. Its antigen is currently unknown. The CDR3 runs 14 residues. Looked up from germline, CDR1 is ENHRY and CDR2 is SYGVKD. This sample is part of a study of monozygotic twins with inflammatory bowel disease. The template was total RNA from whole blood, with no T cell sorting. One entry per CDR3 protein, without DNA, is what TCRdb gives after re-calling the 5' RACE reads. This sample contains 150,000 to 200,000 distinct CDR3 sequences. General study points: IBD patients shared fewer clonotypes with others than healthy twins, especially with disease activity. On the inverse Simpson index, IBD patients scored lower for TCRbeta diversity than healthy co-twins.

V and J are TRBV10-3 and TRBJ1-5; TCRdb reports TRBD1, a call that lacks DNA to check it against. The sequencing sample was made of blood. This clonotype originated in a human donor with ulcerative colitis or Crohn's disease, or a healthy co-twin of an affected twin (not recorded which). Here the CDR3 reads CAISVGTGGQPQHF.